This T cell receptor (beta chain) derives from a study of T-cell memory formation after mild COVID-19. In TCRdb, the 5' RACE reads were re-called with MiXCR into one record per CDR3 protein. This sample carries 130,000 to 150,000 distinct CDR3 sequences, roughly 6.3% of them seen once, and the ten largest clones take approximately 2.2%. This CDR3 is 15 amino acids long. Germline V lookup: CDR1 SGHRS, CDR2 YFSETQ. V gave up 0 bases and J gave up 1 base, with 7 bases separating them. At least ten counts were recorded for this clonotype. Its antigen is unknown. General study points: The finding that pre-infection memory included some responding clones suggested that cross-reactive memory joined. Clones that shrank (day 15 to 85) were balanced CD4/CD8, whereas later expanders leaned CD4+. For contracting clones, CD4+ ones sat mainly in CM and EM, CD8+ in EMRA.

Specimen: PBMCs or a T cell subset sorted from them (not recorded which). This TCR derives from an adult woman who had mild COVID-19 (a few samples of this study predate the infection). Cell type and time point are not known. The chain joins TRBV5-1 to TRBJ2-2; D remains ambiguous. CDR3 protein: CASSLEYQNTGELFF. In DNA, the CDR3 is TGCGCCAGCAGCTTGGAGTACCAGAACACCGGGGAGCTGTTTTTT.